This entry describes one T cell receptor beta chain. This clonotype was picked up one time. Its cognate antigen has yet to be identified. Base quality data are lacking; no much larger clone is found one base away. This beta chain came through as a stray read in a library set up for alpha chains, and its size says little. Trimming removed 4 bases from V and 1 base from J, leaving 14 bases between the germline ends. Counted from cysteine to phenylalanine, this CDR3 has 16 amino acids. Only CDR3 DNA is held: 48 bases, read in frame from base 1. As encoded in the germline V gene, CDR1 is MGHRA while CDR2 is YSYEKL. Whole blood was used without fractionating the cells, so the repertoire represented all peripheral T cells without sorting. For RNA extraction, 2.5 to 3 ml of peripheral blood was drawn into Tempus tubes. The study enrolled HIV-infected adults who had not yet received antiretroviral therapy and were about to begin treatment, and it processed the first sixteen eligible patients. Treatment interruptions were among the grounds for excluding patients from enrollment, as were febrile or AIDS-related illness, tumors, hepatitis B or C coinfection, immunomodulatory therapy and recent vaccination. The TURBO-DNase kit was used to remove leftover genomic DNA, and GLOBINclear was used to deplete globin mRNA. Just before antiretroviral therapy was started, pretreatment blood was collected from HIV-infected patients.

500 ng RNA was reverse transcribed with SuperScript III using primers against the alpha and beta constant regions. Separate alpha and beta chain libraries were made by chain-specific third strand synthesis with multiplexing indices. In the protocol, all rearrangements within a chain were amplified with a single primer pair so that primer bias was avoided, and molecular barcodes were added to each cDNA molecule. Purified cDNA was joined by T4 RNA Ligase 1 to a 5' RACE adapter carrying a random hexamer and the SP2 sequencing primer site. Second strand synthesis was performed with Phusion polymerase and primed from the SP2 site, and slow temperature ramps were applied to favor optimal annealing. Each molecule's 12-nucleotide barcode consisted of two random hexamer sequences, both added before amplification and joined together. A brief initial PCR introduced P5 and P7 adapter elements together with a second index, and a 23-cycle amplification PCR using P5s and P7 primers was subsequently performed. The libraries went through around 26 PCR cycles in total, were quantified on a Qubit, were sized on a Bioanalyzer, and were diluted to roughly 4 nM. Sequencing of the normalized libraries was performed on an Illumina MiSeq with 2 x 250 paired-end kits. MinElute columns were the means by which the reverse transcription reactions were cleaned up, and the reactions were eluted into around 9.9 ul Tris-Cl. Adapter ligations ran for 23 hours at 16 degrees C and were afterwards cleaned with AMPure XP beads at a 1:1 ratio. The source study handled its data this way. A modified Decombinator processed the demultiplexed FASTQ files and output V, J, insert and barcode information. Any sequence that shared a barcode yet differed from the dominant sequence was discarded as an error, and the number of original cDNA molecules was estimated by counting barcodes clustered at Levenshtein distance 3. The R packages ineq, vegan, igraph and RCytoscape were used for downstream analyses, together with IMGT nomenclature and CDR3 definitions. The authors computed V gene usage over distinct sequences and counted each TCR a single time to avoid skew from clonal expansion. Unique CDR3 amino acid sequences within a donor were connected in similarity networks whenever two sequences differed by a single Levenshtein edit. Published HIV-specific CDR3s (around 92 alpha, 700 or so beta) and CMV-specific CDR3s (13 alpha, about 260 beta) were assembled and queried against the repertoires. Random subsampling to size-matched repertoires demonstrated that the decreased diversity in patients did not result from their lower sequence numbers. TCRdb trimmed the raw reads at Q25, called clones with MiXCR and kept productive beta chains. Each CDR3 protein appears once, grouped with its most common genes and DNA. The V and J calls here are based on TCRdb, not the publication. Within this sample are about 440 distinct CDR3 sequences, with roughly two thirds of them counted one time only. The ten largest account for over 55% of the sample.

This entry comes from a study of HIV-infected patients and healthy controls (dated by TCRdb to the mid-2010s). About the full investigation: After three months of therapy, CD4 counts in most of the 16 patients increased to a modest but significant degree while remaining below normal ranges. No consistent shift in CD8 counts was seen during early therapy, whereas a slight rise was seen in the CD4:CD8 ratio. Viral load fell below detection in most of the 16 patients by the second bleed and in all patients following a further year of therapy. Patients exhibited no overall T-cell lymphocytopenia, and total CDR3 counts per chain were not significantly different from those of controls. The study asked whether deep sequencing of the TCR repertoire from small blood samples of HIV patients could detect immune perturbation and reconstitution. Broader findings and caveats from the paper: During therapy, HIV-associated CDR3s significantly decreased in frequency, while CMV-associated CDR3s did not change significantly, though most became more frequent. In HIV-infected patients, the apparent post-therapy recovery of the Gini index was not replicated in size-matched repertoire data. Differing numbers of distinct sequences in patients and controls hindered comparison, and size-matching assigned excessive weight to rare events in the HIV-infected data. Processing included only sixteen HIV-infected individuals, and this was regarded by the authors as a major limit on how widely the findings apply. Alpha-chain CDR3s from MAIT cells occurred at high frequency in healthy controls but were severely depleted in HIV+ repertoires. Alpha-beta chain pairing was not determined in the samples. More CDR3s were shared between individuals among healthy controls than among HIV+ patients, as measured by Jaccard index and by the count of highly shared sequences. HIV-infected repertoires showed significantly elevated mean Gini indices relative to controls, which possibly reflects oligoclonality. The study cohorts differed slightly in age and sex profile, but those differences did not account for the observed differences in diversity. Eight alpha and eight beta V genes showed significantly different mean usage between HIV-infected patients and controls. Healthy control repertoires showed roughly threefold more distinct CDR3s and higher Shannon diversity than untreated HIV+ repertoires. Donor HLA types were not determined in the study. Using whole blood restricted sequencing depth and prevented separating the dynamics of distinct T-cell subpopulations.

The receptor was isolated from an adult with HIV infection. This receptor chain uses TRBV4-1 and TRBJ2-1, with a tentative D gene TRBD1 over 6 matching bases. Sequencing was performed on blood, taken before antiretroviral therapy. The CDR3 reads as follows: CASSLGHRVSYNEQFF. The nucleotide sequence reads TGCGCCAGCAGCCTTGGGCACAGGGTATCCTACAATGAGCAGTTCTTC.